This T cell receptor (beta chain) was sequenced in a study of T cell responses to AZD1222 COVID-19 vaccine. Only a few counts were recorded for this clone. Repertoires were generated with immunoSEQ multiplex PCR, while TCRdb's copy carries only in-frame clones and drops some. The table includes roughly 200,000 clones, approximately 92% detected once. Germline CDR1 and CDR2: MGHDK and SYGVNS. J gave up 3 bases and V 6 bases, and 3 bases lay outside the gene matches. The CDR3 runs 14 residues. The J gene is TRBJ2-2, the V gene TRBV25-1; 8 bases align to TRBD1. The origin of this receptor is an adult who received the MenACWY meningococcal vaccine as a control. Source: peripheral blood, taken 28 days after the second dose of the MenACWY control vaccine. DNA for the CDR3: TGTGCCAGCAGCCAGACAGGGGACACCGGGGAGCTGTTTTTT. Translated, it gives CASSQTGDTGELFF.